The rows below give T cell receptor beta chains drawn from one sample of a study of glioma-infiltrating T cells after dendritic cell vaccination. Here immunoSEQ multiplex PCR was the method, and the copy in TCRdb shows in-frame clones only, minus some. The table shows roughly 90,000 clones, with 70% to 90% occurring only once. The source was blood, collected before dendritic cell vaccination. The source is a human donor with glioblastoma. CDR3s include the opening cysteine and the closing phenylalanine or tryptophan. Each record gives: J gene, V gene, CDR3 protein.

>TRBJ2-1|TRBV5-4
CASSPTGGRSSYNEQFF
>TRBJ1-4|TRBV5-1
CASSLGTGAEKLFF
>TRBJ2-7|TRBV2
CASRPPGGGPYEQYF
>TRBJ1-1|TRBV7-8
CASSLLALSTEAFF
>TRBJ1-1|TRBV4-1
CASSQGGTGRNTEAFF
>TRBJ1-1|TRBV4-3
CASSQNTGGLTEAFF
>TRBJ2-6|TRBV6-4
CASSDTSGGGANVLTF
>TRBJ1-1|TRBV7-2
CASSLSLRAEAFF
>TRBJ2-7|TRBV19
CASSSGFSYEQYF
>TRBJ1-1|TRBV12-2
CASVQSPRVALNTEAFF
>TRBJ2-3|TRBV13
CASSTDSRRYTDTQYF
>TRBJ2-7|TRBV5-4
CASKPGRGATYEQYF
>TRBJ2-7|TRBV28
CASRHRTGGGYEQYF
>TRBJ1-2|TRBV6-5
CASSYEGNGYTF